This T cell receptor (beta chain) was sequenced during a study of shared clonotypes between healthy human individuals. The CDR3 spans 14 residues. Germline V CDR1 and CDR2: PRHDT, FYEKMQ (reference sequence). V shed 5 bases, J shed 7 bases, and the junction held 5 bases outside the gene matches. Replicate sorted-subset PCRs were loaded with around 200 ng DNA, roughly 33,000 T cell genomes. Produced via immunoSEQ multiplex PCR; TCRdb's table is partial and in-frame only. This sample yields hundreds of thousands of clones, of which about 96% are seen a single time; less than 0.13% belongs to the top ten. CD8 cells classed as naive were CD45RO-negative and positively selected for CCR7, excluding terminally differentiated effector memory CD45RA+ cells.

The chain is built from TRBV13 and TRBJ2-1; 10 bases are shared with TRBD1. The sequence derives from a woman in her 30s in good health. The sample consisted of naive CD8+ T cells sorted from blood. CDR3 in amino acids: CASSRRTGGNEQFF. As DNA, the CDR3 is TGTGCCAGCAGCCGGCGGACAGGGGGGAATGAGCAGTTCTTC.